This T cell receptor (beta chain) comes out of a study of T cell responses to AZD1222 COVID-19 vaccine. General observations from the study: Nearly half of the spike-specific TCRs reportedly recognize variant regions that carry no mutations.

Germline V lookup: CDR1 PRHDT, CDR2 FYEKMQ (reference sequence). The trim removed 4 bases at V and 2 bases at J, leaving 7 bases unmatched. The CDR3 contains 15 residues. This clone occurred once. Antigen unknown. Profiling relied on immunoSEQ multiplex PCR, and the TCRdb table lists in-frame clones only, not all of them. The sample has about 100,000 clones; around 87% are singletons. The origin of this receptor is an adult in good health. This rearrangement joins TRBV13 to TRBJ1-1; TRBD1 matches at 7 bases. Sequencing used peripheral blood, obtained on day 0 of AZD1222 vaccination. CDR3 nucleotides: TGTGCCAGCAGCTCCTACAGGGGCGCAAACACTGAAGCTTTCTTT. Its translation is CASSSYRGANTEAFF.